The present entry profiles one TCR beta chain with its context. Its antigen remains unknown. These data are taken from a study of cytotoxic CD8 clonotypes in ibrutinib-treated CLL. Whole-study context: Of a cohort that held some 10 relapsed/refractory and around 14 treatment-naive patients, around 17 were IGHV unmutated. Partial response occurred in roughly 25 patients and complete response in 2; at median about 70 months, roughly 15 remained remitted and about 12 progressed.

Findings and caveats of the study: Sampling times (in sustained-remission versus progressing patients) were not the same.

Sequencing was performed with immunoSEQ multiplex PCR; in TCRdb, only in-frame clones are kept and a portion is missing. The repertoire holds around 150,000 clones, with approximately 80% as singletons. This sequence was found in a human donor with chronic lymphocytic leukemia. Source: PBMCs, taken after 12 months of ibrutinib treatment.

The CDR3 region is CASSLDVGRPRAGNTIYF. CDR3 DNA: TGTGCCAGCAGCTTAGATGTGGGGCGGCCGAGGGCTGGAAACACCATATATTTT. The chain links TRBV11-2 to TRBJ1-3, with a tentative D call TRBD1 (5 bases). Trimming left V 0 bases short and J 2 bases short, with 17 bases between. The CDR3 runs 18 residues. CDR1 SGHAT and CDR2 FQNNGV come from the germline V gene.